This entry describes one T cell receptor (beta chain). Its antigen is not known. These data come from a study of T-cell memory formation after mild COVID-19. TCRdb re-called the 5' RACE reads with MiXCR, one entry per CDR3 protein. The sample yields approximately 89,000 distinct CDR3 sequences, approximately 25% seen once. Findings of the study overall: Most CD4+ clones that shrank were in CM and EM, while CD8+ ones turned up in EMRA.

V was cut by 6 bases and J by 4 bases, with 19 bases left in between. This CDR3 region has 14 residues. The germline V gene has CDR1 SQVTM and CDR2 ANQGSEA. Sequences were obtained from PBMCs or a T cell subset sorted from them (not recorded which). This sequence originates from a man between 18 and 29 years old who had mild COVID-19 (a few samples of this study predate the infection). Cell type and time point are not known. V is TRBV29-1 and J is TRBJ2-7; a possible D gene is TRBD2 (6 bases). The CDR3 bases are TGCAGCGTCCTCACGACGGCCGGAGGGTACGAGCAGTACTTC. This translates into CSVLTTAGGYEQYF.